This is a list of T cell receptor beta chains from one sample in a study of blood T cell repertoires in COVID-19. Data came from immunoSEQ multiplex PCR; TCRdb stores just in-frame clones and leaves some out. Of some 100,000 clones in the sample, around 90% were seen once. Sample: peripheral blood. The receptors derive from a woman older than 75 with active COVID-19. CDR3s include the opening cysteine and the closing phenylalanine or tryptophan. The order of the fields is CDR3 protein, CDR3 DNA, J gene, CDR3 length, clone size, D gene, V gene. The D gene is left open where the match is weak. Clone size is shown for a subset of rows, as once, few, many or a class of expanded clone.

CDR3aa: CASSWDSRRGGYTF
CDR3nt: TGTGCCAGCAGTTGGGACAGCCGCCGGGGTGGCTACACCTTC
j_gene: TRBJ1-2
len: 14
abundance: NA
d_gene: TRBD1
v_gene: TRBV6-5

CDR3aa: CASSSPGTGETQYF
CDR3nt: TGCGCCAGCAGCTCACCCGGGACAGGAGAGACCCAGTACTTC
j_gene: TRBJ2-5
len: 14
abundance: NA
d_gene: TRBD1
v_gene: TRBV5-1

CDR3aa: CASSFRVQGVDTQYF
CDR3nt: TGTGCCAGCAGCTTCCGAGTCCAGGGGGTGGATACGCAGTATTTT
j_gene: TRBJ2-3
len: 15
abundance: NA
d_gene: TRBD1
v_gene: TRBV7-2

CDR3aa: CASRNMAGNTEAFF
CDR3nt: TGTGCCAGCAGGAATATGGCAGGGAACACTGAAGCTTTCTTT
j_gene: TRBJ1-1
len: 14
abundance: few
d_gene: NA
v_gene: TRBV6-4

CDR3aa: CASSLTGGTTGELFF
CDR3nt: TGTGCCAGCAGCTTAACGGGCGGGACCACCGGGGAGCTGTTTTTT
j_gene: TRBJ2-2
len: 15
abundance: once
d_gene: NA
v_gene: TRBV11-3

CDR3aa: CASSLVQRQETQYF
CDR3nt: TGCGCCAGCAGCCTCGTACAGCGGCAAGAGACCCAGTACTTC
j_gene: TRBJ2-5
len: 14
abundance: NA
d_gene: NA
v_gene: TRBV4-1

CDR3aa: CASRKRTGWENQPQHF
CDR3nt: TGTGCCAGCAGGAAAAGGACAGGGTGGGAGAATCAGCCCCAGCATTTT
j_gene: TRBJ1-5
len: 16
abundance: once
d_gene: TRBD1
v_gene: TRBV27

CDR3aa: CASSHGGANEKLFF
CDR3nt: TGTGCCAGCAGCCATGGGGGGGCAAATGAAAAACTGTTTTTT
j_gene: TRBJ1-4
len: 14
abundance: NA
d_gene: NA
v_gene: TRBV28

CDR3aa: CANGGGGITDTQYF
CDR3nt: TGTGCCAATGGGGGCGGGGGCATCACAGATACGCAGTATTTT
j_gene: TRBJ2-3
len: 14
abundance: NA
d_gene: NA
v_gene: TRBV7-9

CDR3aa: CASSVQDTQYF
CDR3nt: TGTGCCAGCAGTGTCCAGGATACGCAGTATTTT
j_gene: TRBJ2-3
len: 11
abundance: NA
d_gene: NA
v_gene: TRBV12-3/TRBV12-4

CDR3aa: CASSSPGLAGTDTQYF
CDR3nt: TGTGCCAGCAGCTCACCGGGACTAGCTGGCACAGATACGCAGTATTTT
j_gene: TRBJ2-3
len: 16
abundance: NA
d_gene: TRBD2
v_gene: TRBV4-2

CDR3aa: CASSRKAGDTQYF
CDR3nt: TGTGCCAGCTCGAGGAAAGCAGGGGATACGCAGTATTTT
j_gene: TRBJ2-3
len: 13
abundance: NA
d_gene: NA
v_gene: TRBV18

CDR3aa: CASSRKGTGTDTQYF
CDR3nt: TGTGCCAGCAGCAGGAAGGGGACAGGAACAGATACGCAGTATTTT
j_gene: TRBJ2-3
len: 15
abundance: NA
d_gene: NA
v_gene: TRBV21-1

CDR3aa: CASSKGLAGGQADTGELFF
CDR3nt: TGTGCCAGCAGTAAGGGACTAGCGGGAGGGCAGGCGGACACCGGGGAGCTGTTTTTT
j_gene: TRBJ2-2
len: 19
abundance: NA
d_gene: TRBD2
v_gene: TRBV7-6

CDR3aa: CASSLGLNTEAFF
CDR3nt: TGTGCCAGCAGTTTGGGCCTGAACACTGAAGCTTTCTTT
j_gene: TRBJ1-1
len: 13
abundance: NA
d_gene: NA
v_gene: TRBV12-3/TRBV12-4

CDR3aa: CASSAELAGEQFF
CDR3nt: TGTGCCAGCAGCGCCGAGCTAGCAGGTGAGCAGTTCTTC
j_gene: TRBJ2-1
len: 13
abundance: NA
d_gene: NA
v_gene: TRBV9

CDR3aa: CASSFRSPGGPYEQYF
CDR3nt: TGTGCCAGCAGCTTTAGGTCCCCGGGAGGGCCATACGAGCAGTACTTC
j_gene: TRBJ2-7
len: 16
abundance: many
d_gene: TRBD2
v_gene: TRBV5-6

CDR3aa: CASSFLLYEQYF
CDR3nt: TGTGCCAGCAGTTTCCTTTTGTACGAGCAGTACTTC
j_gene: TRBJ2-7
len: 12
abundance: few
d_gene: NA
v_gene: TRBV28

CDR3aa: CASSVSDQPQHF
CDR3nt: TGTGCCAGTAGTGTATCAGATCAGCCCCAGCATTTT
j_gene: TRBJ1-5
len: 12
abundance: NA
d_gene: NA
v_gene: TRBV19

CDR3aa: CASNEQGHPGYTF
CDR3nt: TGTGCCAGCAACGAACAGGGCCACCCTGGCTACACCTTC
j_gene: TRBJ1-2
len: 13
abundance: few
d_gene: NA
v_gene: TRBV6-6

CDR3aa: CASSLRAVPPYEQYF
CDR3nt: TGTGCCAGCAGTTTAAGAGCCGTTCCTCCCTACGAGCAGTACTTC
j_gene: TRBJ2-7
len: 15
abundance: NA
d_gene: NA
v_gene: TRBV28

CDR3aa: CASSQDRALGADYEQYF
CDR3nt: TGCGCCAGCAGCCAAGATCGTGCACTTGGGGCAGATTACGAGCAGTACTTC
j_gene: TRBJ2-7
len: 17
abundance: once
d_gene: NA
v_gene: TRBV4-3

CDR3aa: CASSFGTGRNEQFF
CDR3nt: TGTGCCAGCAGTTTCGGGACAGGGAGGAATGAGCAGTTCTTC
j_gene: TRBJ2-1
len: 14
abundance: once
d_gene: TRBD1
v_gene: TRBV6-2/TRBV6-3

CDR3aa: CASRELDVAGGAREQFF
CDR3nt: TGTGCCAGTCGGGAACTGGACGTAGCGGGAGGGGCGCGTGAGCAGTTCTTC
j_gene: TRBJ2-1
len: 17
abundance: NA
d_gene: TRBD2
v_gene: TRBV11-2

CDR3aa: CASSPSGSSYEQYF
CDR3nt: TGTGCCAGCTCCCCCAGCGGGAGCTCCTACGAGCAGTACTTC
j_gene: TRBJ2-7
len: 14
abundance: NA
d_gene: TRBD2
v_gene: TRBV18